The 31 T cell receptor beta chains below were found in one sample sequenced in a study of beta chain features in type 1 diabetes. Of the isolated RNA, all was reverse transcribed, and so the sequenced material was expressed TCRB transcripts. Generated by immunoSEQ multiplex PCR, the TCRdb table keeps only in-frame clones and is missing some. Here the sample spans approximately 600,000 clones, around an eighth being singletons. Findings of the study overall: All four CD4+ subsets from Type 1 diabetes patients carried moderately but significantly shorter TCRB CDR3s.

These receptors' antigens are unknown. Sequenced material: naive CD4+ T cells from blood. These receptors all stem from a man between 25 and 39 years old with type 1 diabetes.

The chain has TRBV7-9 and TRBJ2-7; TRBD1 aligns across 7 bases. J lost 1 base, V lost 2 bases, and 5 bases had no gene match. CDR3 length equals 15 residues. Germline V lookup: CDR1 SEHNR, CDR2 FQNEAQ (reference sequence). This CDR3 reads CASSLRTGYSYEQYF. CDR3 coding DNA: TGTGCCAGCAGCTTACGGACAGGTTATTCCTACGAGCAGTACTTC.

This clone occurred a few times. This chain connects TRBV25-1 to TRBJ1-2, with D maybe TRBD1 (5 bases). This CDR3 has 12 residues. Germline V gene sequence: CDR1 MGHDK, CDR2 SYGVNS. Trimming shortened V by 3 bases and J by 3 bases, and 5 bases separated the two germline ends. Written as DNA, the CDR3 is TGTGCCAGCAGTGACAGGGACTATGGCTACACCTTC. It yields the protein CASSDRDYGYTF.

CDR3 residues: CASSELGGEGTDTQYF. The CDR3 nucleotides are TGTGCCAGCAGTGAATTGGGGGGCGAGGGCACAGATACGCAGTATTTT. The chain joins TRBV25-1 to TRBJ2-3; D is possibly TRBD1 or TRBD2 (6 bases each). CDR1 is MGHDK, CDR2 SYGVNS, per germline. The CDR3 runs to 16 residues. Trimming removed 1 base at V and 1 base at J, with 12 bases between. The whole variable domain, filled in from reference TRBV25-1 and TRBJ2-3, reads EADIYQTPRYLVIGTGKKITLECSQTMGHDKMYWYQQDPGMELHLIHYSYGVNSTEKGDLSSESTVSRIRTEHFPLTLESARPSHTSQYLCASSELGGEGTDTQYFGPGTRLTVL.

The chain employs TRBV11-2 and TRBJ1-6; the match to TRBD1 covers 9 bases. The germline V gene has CDR1 SGHAT and CDR2 FQNNGV. The CDR3 length is 17 residues. V lost 4 bases, J lost 6 bases, and 10 bases stayed unmatched. The CDR3 is CASSSTTGGTSNSPLHF. The DNA of the CDR3 is TGTGCCAGCAGCTCCACGACAGGGGGAACTAGTAATTCACCCCTCCACTTT.

This clone has more than one count but fewer than ten. A much larger clone is a single base away; this may be a read error. This chain uses TRBV7-2 with TRBJ2-5; the D is unclear. Trimming cost V 4 bases and J 0 bases, with 0 bases left between them. The CDR3 is 11 residues long. Per germline, CDR1 SGHTA and CDR2 FQGNSA. The CDR3 nucleotides are TGTGCCAGCAGCTACCAAGAGACCCAGTACTTC. This sequence encodes CASSYQETQYF.

This clone was detected only a few times. The gene calls are TRBV10-2 and TRBJ2-1, with 7 nucleotides matching TRBD1. V lost 6 bases and J lost 0; bases outside the gene matches: 8. The CDR3 has 16 residues. CDR1 and CDR2 (germline): WSHSY, SAAADI. The CDR3 loop is CASRRQGETSYNEQFF. As DNA, the CDR3 is TGCGCCAGCAGACGACAGGGAGAGACCTCCTACAATGAGCAGTTCTTC.

Turning to this clone: An end of the junction differs from the germline gene, which may be a read error. This chain links TRBV7-8 with TRBJ2-6; D is possibly TRBD2 (6 bases). CDR1 and CDR2 from the germline V gene are SGHVS and FQNEAQ. The CDR3 runs 14 residues. CDR3 in amino acids: CASSGGPGANVLIF. DNA for the CDR3: TGTGCCAGCAGCGGAGGGCCTGGGGCCAACGTCCTGATTTTC.

This clone was found a few times. Other nucleotide sequences in the sample specify the same CDR3. The chain couples TRBV11-2 to TRBJ2-3; 13 bases fit TRBD2. J lost 1 base, V lost 3 bases, and 1 base had no gene match. The CDR3 spans 16 residues. Germline V CDR1 and CDR2: SGHAT, FQNNGV. This CDR3 reads CASSFGTSGGTDTQYF. CDR3 DNA: TGTGCCAGCAGCTTCGGGACTAGCGGGGGCACAGATACGCAGTATTTT.

The table lists this clone with a few counts. This CDR3 reads CASSRVPGQGLSTDTQYF. The CDR3 DNA is TGTGCCAGTAGTAGAGTCCCGGGACAGGGATTGAGCACAGATACGCAGTATTTT. The chain is built from TRBV19 and TRBJ2-3, with 9 nucleotides matching TRBD1. Germline assignment: CDR1 LNHDA and CDR2 SQIVND (reference sequence). The CDR3 is 18 residues long. The V and J ends lost 4 bases and 0 bases, in that order; junction bases with no gene match: 11. Supplemented by reference TRBV19 and TRBJ2-3, the full variable domain reads DGGITQSPKYLFRKEGQNVTLSCEQNLNHDAMYWYRQDPGQGLRLIYYSQIVNDFQKGDIAEGYSVSREKKESFPLTVTSAQKNPTAFYLCASSRVPGQGLSTDTQYFGPGTRLTVL.

In DNA form, the CDR3 reads TGTGCCAGCAGCGGCCCTATAGCGGGGGGCTCCTACAATGAGCAGTTCTTC. This codes for CASSGPIAGGSYNEQFF. The rearrangement uses TRBV7-2 and TRBJ2-1, with 10 bases fitting TRBD2. Germline lookup yields CDR1 SGHTA and CDR2 FQGNSA. This CDR3 spans 17 amino acids. Trimming took 5 bases from V and 0 from J; bases not matched to a gene: 7.

This clone turned up a few times. The chain recombines TRBV30 with TRBJ1-6; maybe TRBD1 (6 bases). V was pared by 6 bases and J by 0 bases, with 18 bases between. CDR1 and CDR2 from the germline V gene are GTSNPN and SVGIG (reference sequence). This CDR3 has 17 amino acids. The CDR3 sequence: CACTVGGGGSYNSPLHF. CDR3 in DNA: TGTGCCTGTACGGTCGGAGGGGGTGGCTCCTATAATTCACCCCTCCACTTT.

The genes are TRBV6-5 and TRBJ1-5, with D perhaps TRBD1 (5 bases). CDR1 and CDR2 (germline): MNHEY, SVGAGI. This CDR3 spans 13 amino acids. Trimming left V 6 bases short and J 5 bases short, with 11 bases between. The CDR3 region has the DNA TGTGCCAGCAGAATCGGGACCGATCAGCCCCAGCATTTT. It is translated as CASRIGTDQPQHF.

This clone was detected a few times. The genes are TRBV5-1 and TRBJ2-7, with 12 bases identical to TRBD1. Germline CDR1 SGHRS, CDR2 YFSETQ. The length of the CDR3 is 14 residues. Trimming cost V 4 bases and J 6 bases; bases outside gene matches: 5. The DNA for the CDR3 is TGCGCCAGCAGCGCGGGACAGGGGGCCCTCGAGCAGTACTTC. Its translation: CASSAGQGALEQYF.

A few counts support this clone. The V gene is TRBV2, the J gene TRBJ2-4, with 7 nucleotides matching TRBD2. V trimming: 3 bases; J trimming: 3 bases; junction bases outside the gene matches: 5. Germline V lookup: CDR1 SNHLY, CDR2 FYNNEI. This CDR3 is built from 15 residues. The CDR3 DNA is TGTGCCAGCAGTGAGTTAGCGGGTGGCAAAAACATTCAGTACTTC. It is translated as CASSELAGGKNIQYF.

This clone was detected a few times. The gene calls are TRBV9 and TRBJ2-2; D is uncertain. CDR1 is SGDLS, CDR2 YYNGEE, per germline. Between the trimmed V and J ends, which lost 4 bases and 7 bases, there was a span of 17 bases. This CDR3 is built from 15 residues. DNA of the CDR3: TGTGCCAGCAGCTCAAATTCTAGGGTAGGCGGGGAGCTGTTTTTT. Translated, it gives CASSSNSRVGGELFF. The full variable domain, in which reference TRBV9 and TRBJ2-2 provide the parts outside the CDR3, is DSGVTQTPKHLITATGQRVTLRCSPRSGDLSVYWYQQSLDQGLQFLIQYYNGEERAKGNILERFSAQQFPDLHSELNLSSLELGDSALYFCASSSNSRVGGELFFGEGSRLTVL.

The chain couples TRBV5-1 to TRBJ2-3, with 8 bases lining up with TRBD1. The germline CDR1 and CDR2 sequences are SGHRS and YFSETQ. V was clipped by 4 bases and J by 5 bases; unmatched bases: 9. This CDR3 region has 15 residues. The CDR3 sequence is CASSPRTGWGDTQYF. The CDR3, as DNA: TGCGCCAGCAGCCCTAGGACAGGGTGGGGAGATACGCAGTATTTT.

V usage is TRBV2 and J usage is TRBJ1-3; D not resolved. The CDR3 covers 11 residues. The V end was cut by 8 bases, the J end by 8 bases, with 10 bases between. The germline V gene encodes CDR1 SNHLY and CDR2 FYNNEI. DNA for the CDR3: TGTGCCAGCGGTGCTCGGGACACCATATATTTT. It codes for CASGARDTIYF.

This clone was detected only a few times. Distinct nucleotide sequences in the sample also encode this CDR3. V gene TRBV30 combines with J gene TRBJ2-7, with no clear D. Germline-derived CDR1 and CDR2 are GTSNPN and SVGIG (reference sequence). The V gene lost 0 bases and the J gene lost 2 bases, with 2 bases spanning the gap. This CDR3 has 11 residues. Written as DNA, the CDR3 is TGTGCCTGGAGTGTAGCCTACGAGCAGTACTTC. The encoded protein is CAWSVAYEQYF.

The chain employs TRBV4-3 and TRBJ1-1; D call uncertain. Trimming pared 4 bases from V and 2 bases from J, leaving 23 bases between. The CDR3 length is 18 residues. Germline CDR1 is LGHNA and CDR2 is YSLEER. The CDR3 reads CASSPQGQPFFGNTEAFF. The DNA of the CDR3 is TGCGCCAGCAGCCCACAAGGCCAACCCTTTTTTGGAAACACTGAAGCTTTCTTT.

For this clone: The sample has other DNA sequences that encode this CDR3 too. The rearrangement links TRBV9 to TRBJ2-1, with D perhaps TRBD1 or TRBD2 (5 bases each). The CDR3 runs 15 residues. The germline V and J ends were trimmed by 2 bases and 0 bases, with 9 bases remaining between them. CDR1 is SGDLS and CDR2 is YYNGEE in the germline V gene. The CDR3 sequence: CASSVSGSSYNEQFF. The CDR3 DNA is TGTGCCAGCAGCGTCTCAGGGAGCTCCTACAATGAGCAGTTCTTC. The whole variable domain, filled in from reference TRBV9 and TRBJ2-1, reads DSGVTQTPKHLITATGQRVTLRCSPRSGDLSVYWYQQSLDQGLQFLIQYYNGEERAKGNILERFSAQQFPDLHSELNLSSLELGDSALYFCASSVSGSSYNEQFFGPGTRLTVL.

This clone was recorded once. The rearrangement joins TRBV18 to TRBJ1-1; 7 nucleotides line up with TRBD1. The CDR3 runs to 15 residues. Per the germline V gene, CDR1 is KGHSH and CDR2 is LQKENI. J gave up 1 base and V 1 base, and 3 bases lay outside the gene matches. The CDR3 spells CASSPQGQSNTEAFF. The DNA for the CDR3 is TGTGCCAGCTCACCACAGGGACAGTCGAACACTGAAGCTTTCTTT.

The chain uses TRBV7-9 and TRBJ1-5; D ambiguous. Per germline, CDR1 SEHNR and CDR2 FQNEAQ (reference sequence). The V end was cut by 4 bases, the J end by 0 bases, with 4 bases between. This CDR3 is built from 13 residues. Here the CDR3 DNA reads TGTGCCAGCAGCTATGGTAGCAATCAGCCCCAGCATTTT. Translated: CASSYGSNQPQHF.

V is TRBV28 and J is TRBJ1-3, with TRBD1 as a possible D gene (6 bases). V shed 2 bases and J shed 8 bases, with 13 bases lying between them. The CDR3 length is 14 residues. CDR1 MDHEN and CDR2 SYDVKM come from the germline V gene. CDR3 loop: CASSLGQWMHTIYF. DNA of the CDR3: TGTGCCAGCAGTTTAGGACAGTGGATGCACACCATATATTTT.

The chain employs TRBV7-2 and TRBJ2-5; no reliable D call. V dropped 3 bases and J dropped 5 bases, with 10 bases sitting between them. CDR3 length: 13 residues. Germline values: CDR1 SGHTA, CDR2 FQGNSA. CDR3 DNA: TGTGCCAGCAGCTTCCGGATAGATGAGACCCAGTACTTC. As protein: CASSFRIDETQYF.

This rearrangement joins TRBV5-4 to TRBJ2-4, with a possible D match to TRBD1 (6 bases). From germline, CDR1 is SGHNT and CDR2 YYREEE (reference sequence). The CDR3 is made up of 16 amino acids. V was trimmed by 5 bases and J by 4 bases, leaving 19 bases between them. This chain's CDR3 is CASSPNLQGRKNIQYF. The CDR3 region has the DNA TGTGCCAGCAGTCCCAACTTACAGGGACGGAAAAACATTCAGTACTTC.

This chain links TRBV9 with TRBJ1-3; unclear D gene. The CDR3 consists of 14 residues. Trimming pared 3 bases from V and 0 bases from J, leaving 7 bases between. CDR1 is SGDLS and CDR2 is YYNGEE in the germline V gene. The CDR3 loop is CASSGSSSGNTIYF. The CDR3 coding sequence is TGTGCCAGCAGCGGGTCCAGCTCTGGAAACACCATATATTTT. Combining the CDR3 with reference TRBV9 and TRBJ1-3 gives the whole variable domain DSGVTQTPKHLITATGQRVTLRCSPRSGDLSVYWYQQSLDQGLQFLIQYYNGEERAKGNILERFSAQQFPDLHSELNLSSLELGDSALYFCASSGSSSGNTIYFGEGSWLTVV.

This clone has more than one count but fewer than ten. The chain has TRBV28 and TRBJ2-7, with D possibly matching TRBD2 (5 bases). The CDR3 length is 15 residues. V lost 6 bases, J lost 8 bases, and 23 bases lay in between. Germline V gives CDR1 MDHEN, CDR2 SYDVKM. As DNA, the CDR3 is TGTGCCAGCAGCCTTCCGACTATCGTAGGATATCAGCAGTACTTC. Residues: CASSLPTIVGYQQYF.

This clone showed up just a few times. The chain carries TRBV2 and TRBJ1-3, with D uncertain. The germline V gene has CDR1 SNHLY and CDR2 FYNNEI. The CDR3 is 14 amino acids. Trimming left V 5 bases short and J 4 bases short, with 12 bases between. Here the CDR3 reads CASSPGEEGNTIYF. As DNA, the CDR3 is TGTGCCAGCAGTCCCGGAGAGGAAGGAAACACCATATATTTT.

The chain combines TRBV10-3 with TRBJ2-3; the match to TRBD2 covers 7 bases. The trim removed 6 bases at V and 2 bases at J, leaving 8 bases unmatched. The germline gives CDR1 ENHRY, CDR2 SYGVKD. The CDR3 is made up of 15 amino acids. CDR3 nucleotide sequence: TGTGCCATCAGGGCTGAAGCGGGGCCCACAGATACGCAGTATTTT. The encoded protein is CAIRAEAGPTDTQYF.

Remarks on this clone: One end of the junction varies from germline; a read error may be responsible. The V call is TRBV7-7, the J call TRBJ2-2; possibly TRBD1 for D (6 bases). The germline V gene encodes CDR1 SSHAT and CDR2 FNYEAQ (reference sequence). The CDR3 consists of 14 residues. DNA for the CDR3: TGTGCTAGCAGCTTGACAGGGAACACCGGGGAGCTGTTTTTT. Translated: CASSLTGNTGELFF.

The table lists this clone with a few counts. The chain joins TRBV7-8 to TRBJ1-2; 7 nucleotides line up with TRBD1. The V gene end was trimmed by 5 bases and the J gene end by 0 bases; junction bases not matched to a gene: 6. The CDR3 is 15 amino acids. The germline CDR1 and CDR2 sequences are SGHVS and FQNEAQ. This CDR3 reads CASSRGTDPNYGYTF. The DNA of the CDR3 is TGTGCCAGCAGCAGAGGGACAGACCCTAACTATGGCTACACCTTC.